The 23 T cell receptor beta chains reported below all come from one sample, sequenced in a study of blood T cell repertoires in COVID-19. Profiled with immunoSEQ multiplex PCR; TCRdb holds only in-frame clones, not every one. This sample has under 150,000 clones; about 86% occur once, and the top ten carry 2% to 2.5%. Sequencing was carried out using PBMCs or T cells enriched from blood (not recorded which). Receptors originate from a man in his forties with acute COVID-19.

This sequence joins TRBV19 and TRBJ1-5; D might be TRBD1 (5 bases). Looked up from germline, CDR1 is LNHDA and CDR2 is SQIVND (reference sequence). Trimming took off 3 bases at V and 11 bases at J, with 20 bases between the two ends. The CDR3 is made up of 15 amino acids. The CDR3 region is CASSILGGAEVSQHF. The CDR3 bases are TGTGCCAGTAGTATCTTGGGCGGGGCTGAGGTGTCCCAGCATTTT.

The chain couples TRBV28 to TRBJ2-5, with D uncertain. V lost 10 bases and J lost 4, with 25 bases in between. Germline V gives CDR1 MDHEN, CDR2 SYDVKM. This CDR3 has 16 amino acids. The CDR3: CANSPPTQASRETQYF. DNA of the CDR3: TGTGCCAACAGCCCCCCCACTCAGGCGAGTCGAGAGACCCAGTACTTC.

The V and J genes are TRBV6-5 and TRBJ1-2; the match to TRBD1 covers 12 bases. This CDR3 contains 16 residues. Germline loops: CDR1 MNHEY, CDR2 SVGAGI. The V and J ends lost 4 bases and 3 bases, in that order; junction bases with no gene match: 6. The CDR3, as DNA: TGTGCCAGCAGTTCTGGGACAGGGGGCGTGGACTATGGCTACACCTTC. This translates into CASSSGTGGVDYGYTF.

V usage is TRBV11-2 and J usage is TRBJ2-1; 15 positions agree with TRBD2. Germline CDR1 and CDR2: SGHAT and FQNNGV. The V and J ends lost 4 bases and 10 bases, in that order; junction bases with no gene match: 8. The CDR3 loop spans 16 amino acids. The CDR3 coding sequence is TGTGCCAGCAGCTCGTGGACTAGCGGGGGGGAACTCGAGCAGTTCTTC. As protein: CASSSWTSGGELEQFF.

The chain joins TRBV7-9 to TRBJ2-7; D not certain. The CDR3 runs 12 residues. V gave up 5 bases and J gave up 6 bases, with 11 bases separating them. Germline loops: CDR1 SEHNR, CDR2 FQNEAQ (reference sequence). The CDR3 DNA follows: TGTGCCAGCAGCCAGAGAACAGCCGAGCAGTACTTC. Its translation: CASSQRTAEQYF.

As for this clone: Other nucleotide sequences from this sample produce the same CDR3. V gene TRBV6-5 combines with J gene TRBJ1-2; a weak D match, TRBD1 (5 bases). Between the trimmed V and J ends, which lost 0 bases and 8 bases, there was a span of 7 bases. The length of the CDR3 is 12 residues. CDR1 and CDR2 from the germline V gene are MNHEY and SVGAGI. CDR3 nucleotides: TGTGCCAGCAGTTACTCGGGGGGAGGCTACACCTTC. Protein sequence: CASSYSGGGYTF.

V gene TRBV2 combines with J gene TRBJ2-3; TRBD2 matches at 14 bases. Per germline, CDR1 SNHLY and CDR2 FYNNEI. CDR3 length: 21 residues. The junction had 21 bases not matched to a gene; V was cut back by 7 bases and J by 3 bases. The chain's CDR3 is CASTNGLGRLAGGPRTDTQYF. The CDR3 region has the DNA TGTGCCAGCACCAATGGACTAGGTAGACTAGCGGGGGGGCCGAGGACAGATACGCAGTATTTT.

V is TRBV7-2 and J is TRBJ1-1; D is ambiguous. Trimming cost V 3 bases and J 4 bases, with 9 bases left between them. CDR3 size: 13 residues. Germline-derived CDR1 and CDR2 are SGHTA and FQGNSA. The CDR3 DNA follows: TGTGCCAGCAGCTTGGGAGTTGGCACTGAAGCTTTCTTT. Translation gives CASSLGVGTEAFF.

V usage is TRBV3-1 (or the pseudogene TRBV3-2) and J usage is TRBJ1-1; tentatively, D is TRBD1 (5 bases). Between the trimmed V and J ends, which lost 7 bases and 5 bases, there was a span of 20 bases. From germline, CDR1 is LGHDT and CDR2 YNNKEL (reference sequence). This CDR3 contains 15 residues. In nucleotides, the CDR3 is TGTGCCAGCACCCCGGCAGGGTTCGGAGGGACTGAAGCTTTCTTT. Translated, it gives CASTPAGFGGTEAFF.

The chain carries TRBV5-1 and TRBJ2-2; D remains unclear. V lost 1 base to trimming and J lost 0 bases, with 13 bases between them. Germline V gene sequence: CDR1 SGHRS, CDR2 YFSETQ. The CDR3 sequence is 17 residues long. CDR3 bases: TGCGCCAGCAGCTTGTTACCGAGCACCGCGAACACCGGGGAGCTGTTTTTT. This codes for CASSLLPSTANTGELFF.

This chain links TRBV30 with TRBJ1-6; 9 bases map to TRBD1. After removal of 7 bases from V and 7 bases from J, the junction contained 11 bases not matched to a gene. The germline V gene has CDR1 GTSNPN and CDR2 SVGIG (reference sequence). The CDR3 has 15 residues. CDR3 nucleotides: TGTGCCTTGGAGCACGCCGGGACAGGGAATTCACCCCTCCACTTT. It is translated as CALEHAGTGNSPLHF.

Only one count was recorded for this clone. The V call is TRBV5-4, the J call TRBJ1-3, with 8 bases lining up with TRBD1. From germline, CDR1 is SGHNT and CDR2 YYREEE (reference sequence). The CDR3 has 15 residues. V lost 2 bases, J lost 2 bases, and 3 bases stayed unmatched. DNA of the CDR3: TGTGCCAGCAGCTTTGACAGGGGACCTGGAAACACCATATATTTT. Its translation is CASSFDRGPGNTIYF.

This clone turned up a few times. The rearrangement links TRBV19 to TRBJ1-1; perhaps TRBD1 as D (5 bases). Between the trimmed V and J ends, which lost 4 bases and 6 bases, there was a span of 15 bases. CDR3 length: 14 residues. From germline, CDR1 is LNHDA and CDR2 SQIVND (reference sequence). The chain's CDR3 is CASSTRGRLAEAFF. In DNA, the CDR3 is TGTGCCAGTAGTACAAGGGGAAGGCTTGCTGAAGCTTTCTTT.

The rearrangement joins TRBV28 to TRBJ1-5; the D gene is possibly TRBD1 (5 bases). There are 16 residues in the CDR3. Germline lookup yields CDR1 MDHEN and CDR2 SYDVKM. Trimming took off 6 bases at V and 4 bases at J, with 19 bases between the two ends. The CDR3 bases are TGTGCCAGCAGCCTTATTGAAGGGGTGGGGAATCAGCCCCAGCATTTT. Its protein product is CASSLIEGVGNQPQHF.

The chain employs TRBV24-1 and TRBJ1-5; D is ambiguous. Germline CDR1 reads KGHDR; CDR2 reads SFDVKD. Trimming removed 0 bases at V and 6 bases at J, with 11 bases between. This CDR3 comprises 15 residues. The CDR3 protein is CATSDLFPLSQPQHF. The CDR3 bases are TGTGCCACCAGTGATTTGTTCCCCTTGAGTCAGCCCCAGCATTTT.

The V and J genes are TRBV19 and TRBJ2-2, with 10 bases matching TRBD2. With V trimmed by 3 bases and J by 5 bases, 9 bases remained unmatched. This CDR3 has 17 residues. Germline CDR1 reads LNHDA; CDR2 reads SQIVND (reference sequence). CDR3 in amino acids: CASSMPSGGARTGELFF. The CDR3 coding sequence is TGTGCCAGTAGTATGCCCAGCGGGGGGGCCAGGACCGGGGAGCTGTTTTTT.

The chain recombines TRBV3-1 (or the pseudogene TRBV3-2) with TRBJ2-2; tentative D call: TRBD1 (5 bases). From germline, CDR1 is LGHDT and CDR2 YNNKEL (reference sequence). The CDR3 runs to 12 residues. The DNA of the CDR3 is TGTACATCCCAGGGAAACACCGGGGAGCTGTTTTTT. Translated: CTSQGNTGELFF.

As for this clone: The junction does not match germline at one end; this may be a read error. The chain links TRBV3-1 (or the pseudogene TRBV3-2) to TRBJ1-1, with D possibly matching TRBD1 (6 bases). Per germline, CDR1 LGHDT and CDR2 YNNKEL (reference sequence). The CDR3 sequence is 14 residues long. CDR3 in amino acids: CASSLIEGVRGKIF. In DNA, the CDR3 is TGTGCCAGCAGCCTCATAGAGGGGGTCAGGGGAAAGATCTTT.

This clone was counted a single time. The chain uses TRBV7-3 and TRBJ1-1; D might be TRBD1 (6 bases). Germline V lookup: CDR1 SGHTA, CDR2 FQGTGA. Trimming took 5 bases from V and 1 from J, leaving 11 bases between them. The CDR3 loop spans 14 amino acids. CDR3 in amino acids: CASSPQGGNTEAFF. Written as DNA, the CDR3 is TGTGCCAGCAGCCCACAGGGCGGGAACACTGAAGCTTTCTTT. The full variable domain, with the rest looked up from reference TRBV7-3 and TRBJ1-1, is GAGVSQTPSNKVTEKGKYVELRCDPISGHTALYWYRQSLGQGPEFLIYFQGTGAADDSGLPNDRFFAVRPEGSVSTLKIQRTERGDSAVYLCASSPQGGNTEAFFGQGTRLTVV.

This chain links TRBV27 with TRBJ2-7, with TRBD1 identical over 7 bases. CDR1 is MNHEY and CDR2 is SMNVEV in the germline V gene (reference sequence). This CDR3 is built from 13 residues. Trimming took 5 bases from V and 7 from J; bases not matched to a gene: 8. DNA for the CDR3: TGTGCCAGCAGTACGAGGGACAGTGGGGAGCAGTACTTC. Its translation is CASSTRDSGEQYF.

V gene TRBV18 combines with J gene TRBJ1-6, with D possibly matching TRBD1 (6 bases). V was shortened by 3 bases and J by 12 bases, with 15 bases between the two germline ends. Germline V gene sequence: CDR1 KGHSH, CDR2 LQKENI. The CDR3 length is 14 residues. Here the CDR3 reads CASSPGQSREPLHF. DNA for the CDR3: TGTGCCAGCTCACCCGGACAGTCCCGGGAACCCCTCCACTTT.

The chain is built from TRBV7-9 and TRBJ2-5, with D hard to call. With 5 bases removed from V and 3 bases from J, the gap between germline ends came to 4 bases. The CDR3 totals 11 residues. CDR1 and CDR2 from the germline V gene are SEHNR and FQNEAQ (reference sequence). The CDR3 DNA reads as TGTGCCAGCAGCCCAAAAGAGACCCAGTACTTC. Its protein product is CASSPKETQYF.

V and J are TRBV27 and TRBJ1-5; no reliable D call. Per the germline V gene, CDR1 is MNHEY and CDR2 is SMNVEV (reference sequence). Trimming took off 0 bases at V and 4 bases at J, with 10 bases between the two ends. This CDR3 is 15 amino acids long. The CDR3 region has the DNA TGTGCCAGCAGTTTATCGCGGCTCCTAAATCAGCCCCAGCATTTT. This encodes CASSLSRLLNQPQHF.